Below, 7 T cell receptor beta chains from the same sample are listed, as sequenced in a study of CXCR3-negative and CXCR3-positive naive CD8 T cells. Via 5' RACE with UMI labels, TRB cDNA libraries were prepared. TCRdb derives one entry per CDR3 protein from the 5' RACE reads, leaving out DNA. The sample's table shows 48,000 or so distinct CDR3 sequences. The sample comprised memory CD8+ T cells from blood. The receptors derive from a human donor in good health. Some clones in this sample may be carry-over from other donors' samples.

The V call is TRBV6-2 or TRBV6-3, the J call TRBJ2-6; the TCRdb call, TRBD2, lacks DNA for checking. The germline V gene encodes CDR1 MNHEY and CDR2 SVGEGT. This CDR3 comprises 18 residues. The CDR3 loop is CASSYTASGTFVANVLTF.

The chain employs TRBV10-3 and TRBJ2-7. The CDR3 contains 12 residues. The germline V gene encodes CDR1 ENHRY and CDR2 SYGVKD. CDR3 residues: CAIGQTTYEQYF.

The genes are TRBV25-1 and TRBJ2-2; checking the TCRdb D call of TRBD1 is not possible without DNA. This CDR3 has 15 residues. CDR1 is MGHDK, CDR2 SYGVNS, per germline. The CDR3 reads CASSGRQGWTGELFF.

The chain links TRBV5-8 to TRBJ2-1. CDR3 length equals 17 residues. Germline V gene lookup returns CDR1 SGHTS and CDR2 YDEGEE. This CDR3 is CASSLEWGVESYNEQFF.

V gene TRBV5-1 combines with J gene TRBJ2-7. This CDR3 is 14 amino acids long. Germline V gene sequence: CDR1 SGHRS, CDR2 YFSETQ. CDR3 loop: CASSLRDRSYEQYF.

V and J are TRBV28 and TRBJ2-2; there is no DNA to check the TCRdb D call of TRBD1. The CDR3 extends over 14 amino acids. The V gene's germline CDR1 is MDHEN and CDR2 SYDVKM. The CDR3 sequence is CASSLDRWTGELFF.

The chain couples TRBV2 to TRBJ1-1; TCRdb proposes TRBD1, but this gene call is untestable without DNA. The CDR3 sequence is 13 residues long. Germline CDR1 SNHLY, CDR2 FYNNEI. CDR3 sequence: CASKAGLNTEAFF.